This T cell receptor beta chain is from a study of vaccination and CD4 T cells after COVID-19. This clonotype was counted between two and nine times. No antigen is known for it. Treatment: roughly 10-day PBMC culture with coronavirus spike peptide pools or control peptides (ViraFEST assay). Cultured CD4+ T cells had their DNA profiled by the Oncomine TCR Beta short-read assay. MiXCR, run by TCRdb on the PCR reads, gives a single entry per CDR3 protein. The data show 10,000 to 12,000 distinct CDR3 sequences, around three fifths seen once. The J segment lost 3 bases and the V segment lost 7 bases, leaving 6 bases of the junction unmatched. The CDR3 runs 14 residues. Germline values: CDR1 MNHEY, CDR2 SVGEGT.

The rearrangement links TRBV6-2 or TRBV6-3 to TRBJ1-5; 7 bases align to TRBD1. The clonotype was recovered from a human donor who had recovered from COVID-19. The sample comprised CD4+ T cells from blood, cultured in vitro. CDR3 DNA: TGTGCCAGCAATGATGACAGGGACAATCAGCCCCAGCATTTT. Translating gives CASNDDRDNQPQHF.